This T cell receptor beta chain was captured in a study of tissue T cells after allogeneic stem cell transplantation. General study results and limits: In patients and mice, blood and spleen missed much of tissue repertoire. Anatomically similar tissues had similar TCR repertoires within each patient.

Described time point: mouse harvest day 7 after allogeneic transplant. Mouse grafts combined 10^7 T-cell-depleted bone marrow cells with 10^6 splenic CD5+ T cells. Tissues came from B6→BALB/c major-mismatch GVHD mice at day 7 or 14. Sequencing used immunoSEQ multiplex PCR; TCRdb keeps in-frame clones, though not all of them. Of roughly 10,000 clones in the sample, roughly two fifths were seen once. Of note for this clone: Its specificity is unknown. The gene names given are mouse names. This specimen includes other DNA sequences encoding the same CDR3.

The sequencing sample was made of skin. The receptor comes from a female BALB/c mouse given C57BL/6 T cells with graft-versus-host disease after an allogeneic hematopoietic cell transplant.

CDR3 DNA, as far as it was read: TGTGCCAGCAGCTTACGGCAGAGCTCCTATGAACAGTAC. Its translation: CASSLRQSSYEQY. The whole CDR3 sequence reads CASSLRQSSYEQYF. The J gene is TRBJ2-7, the V gene TRBV3; D not certain. Read data end 1 residue before the CDR3 end; the end is taken from the germline J gene. CDR1 and CDR2 (germline): SNHLY, FYNGKV (reference sequence). V was shortened by 2 bases and J by 0 bases, with 8 bases between the two germline ends. The CDR3 runs 14 residues.